This TCR beta chain derives from a study of cytomegalovirus exposure and HLA in healthy donors. Regarding the study as a whole: Associated with cytomegalovirus, according to the listing, were 150 to 200 TCR beta chains.

Comment on this clone: Its antigen is unidentified.

Amplification used 60 Vbeta primers and 13 Jbeta primers. The assay was immunoSEQ multiplex PCR, and TCRdb's table has in-frame clones only and misses some. This sample has approximately 150,000 clones; approximately 80% occur once, and the top ten carry 3.5% to 5.5%. The germline gives CDR1 LGHNA, CDR2 YSLEER. The V end lost 3 bases, the J end lost 6 bases, and 12 bases lay between the germline ends. The CDR3 totals 14 residues. What was sequenced was PBMCs. This receptor was obtained from a woman between 40 and 50 years old in good health and CMV-seropositive. V is TRBV4-3 and J is TRBJ1-5; maybe TRBD1 (6 bases). As DNA, the CDR3 is TGCGCCAGCAGCCAGGGAAGGGGGAGTCAGCCCCAGCATTTT. It encodes CASSQGRGSQPQHF.